The rows below give T cell receptor beta chains drawn from one sample of a study of blood T cells in healthy people across ages. MiXCR was run by TCRdb on the 5' RACE reads, yielding one entry per CDR3 protein. Among about a million distinct CDR3 sequences listed, approximately 38% were seen once. Material for sequencing was blood. The source is a man aged 18 to 30 in good health. CDR3s include the opening cysteine and the closing phenylalanine or tryptophan. The D gene is left open where the match is weak. A row's size may be missing; if present it is once, few, many or a size class.

V gene	D gene	clone size	J gene	CDR3 protein	CDR3 DNA
TRBV10-3	-	-	TRBJ2-7	CAISESGEEQYF	TGTGCCATCAGTGAGTCGGGGGAAGAGCAGTACTTC
TRBV30	-	-	TRBJ1-5	CAWRQPGDNQPQHF	TGTGCCTGGAGGCAACCAGGAGACAATCAGCCCCAGCATTTT
TRBV25-1	-	-	TRBJ1-2	CASSVFWTEYYGYTF	TGTGCCAGCAGTGTATTTTGGACGGAATACTATGGCTACACCTTC
TRBV24-1	-	-	TRBJ2-3	CATSDLGDTKGTDTQYF	TGTGCCACCAGTGATTTGGGGGACACAAAGGGCACAGATACGCAGTATTTT
TRBV5-1	-	-	TRBJ2-7	CASSRGWQGTYEQYF	TGCGCCAGCAGCCGAGGGTGGCAGGGAACCTACGAGCAGTACTTC
TRBV20-1	-	-	TRBJ2-3	CSARAGGIITDTQYF	TGCAGTGCTAGAGCCGGCGGAATTATCACAGATACGCAGTATTTT
TRBV29-1	-	-	TRBJ1-2	CSVAGSYFYGYTF	TGCAGCGTTGCCGGCTCATATTTCTATGGCTACACCTTC
TRBV4-1	TRBD1	-	TRBJ1-2	CASSQERGQENYGYTF	TGCGCCAGCAGCCAAGAAAGAGGACAGGAAAACTATGGCTACACCTTC
TRBV4-1	-	-	TRBJ2-5	CASSESGRPDTQYF	TGCGCCAGCAGCGAATCCGGGCGACCAGATACCCAGTACTTC
TRBV2	TRBD2	few	TRBJ2-1	CASSEWSSGGASYNEQFF	TGTGCCAGCAGTGAATGGTCTAGCGGGGGGGCCTCCTACAATGAGCAGTTCTTC
TRBV27	-	many	TRBJ1-1	CASSLGGGPEAFF	TGTGCCAGCAGTTTAGGGGGAGGGCCTGAAGCTTTCTTT
TRBV10-3	TRBD1	-	TRBJ2-4	CAISDSFVTGTNIQYF	TGTGCCATCAGTGACTCCTTCGTGACAGGGACAAACATTCAGTACTTC
TRBV7-2	-	-	TRBJ2-5	CASSSSVEETQYF	TGTGCCAGCAGCTCCTCAGTCGAAGAGACCCAGTACTTC
TRBV6-1	-	-	TRBJ2-3	CASSAYTSTDTQYF	TGTGCCAGCAGTGCCTATACTAGCACAGATACGCAGTATTTT
TRBV12-5	-	-	TRBJ2-1	CATSDRPNEQFF	TGTGCTACTTCTGACAGGCCTAATGAGCAGTTCTTC
TRBV30	-	few	TRBJ1-5	CAWSVSAEYQPQHF	TGTGCCTGGAGTGTCTCCGCAGAATATCAGCCCCAGCATTTT
TRBV5-1	-	-	TRBJ1-5	CASSLGHGDGNQPQHF	TGCGCCAGCAGCCTGGGACACGGGGATGGCAATCAGCCCCAGCATTTT
TRBV6-2/TRBV6-3	TRBD1	few	TRBJ1-1	CASSPRGGKNTEAFF	TGTGCCAGCAGCCCGCGAGGGGGCAAGAACACTGAAGCTTTCTTT
TRBV6-2/TRBV6-3	-	-	TRBJ1-2	CASSNPTYGYTF	TGTGCCAGCAGTAACCCCACCTATGGCTACACCTTC
TRBV20-1	-	-	TRBJ2-1	CSARDMAGAAYNEQFF	TGCAGTGCTAGAGATATGGCGGGGGCAGCCTACAATGAGCAGTTCTTC
TRBV3-1	TRBD2	many	TRBJ2-3	CASSPGLAGRTDTQYF	TGTGCCAGCAGCCCGGGACTAGCGGGACGCACAGATACGCAGTATTTT
TRBV18	TRBD1	-	TRBJ2-7	CASSPGQGVNEQYF	TGTGCCAGCTCACCGGGACAGGGTGTCAACGAGCAGTACTTC
TRBV19	TRBD1	-	TRBJ1-1	CASSIPPQDRGKGYTEAFF	TGTGCCAGTAGTATTCCCCCCCAGGACAGGGGGAAGGGGTACACTGAAGCTTTCTTT
TRBV20-1	-	-	TRBJ2-1	CSARARTGHNEQFF	TGCAGTGCTAGAGCCCGGACGGGACACAATGAGCAGTTCTTC
TRBV12-3/TRBV12-4	-	-	TRBJ1-2	CASSSDGDRATEGYTF	TGTGCCAGCAGTTCCGACGGCGACCGAGCGACGGAGGGCTACACCTTC
TRBV4-1	TRBD1	few	TRBJ2-1	CASSQRQGRRFF	TGCGCCAGCAGCCAGAGACAGGGAAGGCGGTTCTTC
TRBV13	-	few	TRBJ2-3	CASSLGRYLSTDTQYF	TGTGCCAGCAGCTTAGGCCGTTACTTAAGCACAGATACGCAGTATTTT
TRBV7-2	-	-	TRBJ2-5	CASSGRTKDEQYF	TGTGCCAGCAGCGGGAGGACTAAGGATGAGCAGTACTTC
TRBV20-1	TRBD2	-	TRBJ2-1	CSATGTSGPRNEQFF	TGCAGTGCTACCGGGACTAGCGGCCCCCGTAATGAGCAGTTCTTC
TRBV20-1	TRBD2	many	TRBJ2-5	CSARGLAGEETQYF	TGCAGTGCTAGGGGACTAGCGGGGGAAGAGACCCAGTACTTC
TRBV6-2/TRBV6-3	TRBD1	many	TRBJ2-5	CASSRDRPDGETQYF	TGTGCCAGCAGTCGGGACAGACCCGATGGAGAGACCCAGTACTTC
TRBV20-1	TRBD1	-	TRBJ2-7	CSAPRDSYEQYF	TGCAGTGCTCCCCGGGACAGCTACGAGCAGTACTTC